This TCR beta chain was retrieved from a study of glioma-infiltrating T cells after dendritic cell vaccination. In this sample, this clone turned up once. CDR1 is SGDLS and CDR2 is YYNGEE in the germline V gene. The CDR3 totals 15 residues. V lost 2 bases, J lost 4 bases, and 12 bases lay in between. Time point defined: after dendritic cell vaccination, including at tumor progression/relapse. Generated by immunoSEQ multiplex PCR, the TCRdb table keeps only in-frame clones and is missing some. This sample has roughly 87,000 clones; around 86% occur once, and the top ten carry roughly 6.8%. The chain is built from TRBV9 and TRBJ1-4; D is possibly TRBD1 (6 bases). The sequencing used blood, collected after dendritic cell vaccination. The sequence was obtained from a human donor with glioblastoma. The CDR3 loop is CASSVQQGLNEKLFF. The DNA of the CDR3 is TGTGCCAGCAGCGTCCAACAGGGCCTTAATGAAAAACTGTTTTTT. Filled out from reference TRBV9 and TRBJ1-4, the complete variable domain reads DSGVTQTPKHLITATGQRVTLRCSPRSGDLSVYWYQQSLDQGLQFLIQYYNGEERAKGNILERFSAQQFPDLHSELNLSSLELGDSALYFCASSVQQGLNEKLFFGSGTQLSVL.